This T cell receptor beta chain is drawn from a study of CD8+CD57+ T cells in acquired aplastic anemia. Study-wide results and caveats: Patients and controls were not found to differ significantly in CD8+ Simpson's diversity.

Both TCR beta VDJ combination and CDR3 sequence profiling were carried out. Genomic DNA was the template for this profiling. Each CDR3 protein is one row after TCRdb ran MiXCR on the reads. The sample lists about 71,000 distinct CDR3 sequences; approximately 50% were seen once. Concerning this clonotype itself: The antigen remains undetermined.

CDR3 length: 15 residues. The germline V gene has CDR1 SGHVS and CDR2 FQNEAQ. The V gene lost 8 bases and the J gene lost 0 bases, with 17 bases spanning the gap. The V gene is TRBV7-8, the J gene TRBJ2-7; D assignment may be TRBD1 or TRBD2 (6 bases each). The sequenced material came from sorted CD4+, CD8+, or CD8+CD57+ T cells (not recorded which) from PBMCs. The sequence was collected from a human donor in good health, serving as a control. The CDR3 DNA reads as TGTGCCAGCGCTGGGCAGGGGACTTACTCCTACGAGCAGTACTTC. As protein: CASAGQGTYSYEQYF.